The clone carrying this T cell receptor (beta chain) was recorded at least ten times. The antigen is unknown. TCRdb reprocessed the 5' RACE reads with MiXCR, giving one entry per CDR3 protein. The sample yields about 13,000 distinct CDR3 sequences, approximately 4.6% seen once. The sample belongs to a study of spatial heterogeneity in lung cancer. Indicated time point: sample taken at primary tumor resection. V shed 4 bases and J 4 bases; nucleotides not matched to a gene: 8. CDR3 length equals 14 residues. Looked up from germline, CDR1 is DFQATT and CDR2 is SNEGSKA (reference sequence). General study points: Counts that tracked tumor mutation counts were those of expanded intratumoral alpha and beta TCRs.

This sequence was found in a male donor with early-stage non-small cell lung cancer. The source was lung tumor tissue, collected at surgery. The chain combines TRBV20-1 with TRBJ2-5; the match to TRBD1 covers 8 bases. The CDR3 loop is CSANRQGSGETQYF. DNA of the CDR3: TGCAGTGCTAATCGACAGGGGTCCGGAGAGACCCAGTACTTC.